This TCR beta chain was identified in a study of cytomegalovirus exposure and HLA in healthy donors. Study background: Among the 398 genotyped donors, just over 80% were placed in the Caucasian-associated ancestry cluster.

Concerning this clone itself: Its antigen is not known.

Amplification used 60 Vbeta primers and 13 Jbeta primers. The table came from immunoSEQ multiplex PCR; TCRdb's copy has only in-frame clones and leaves some out. The sample contains around 100,000 clones, 70% of which appear only once. Germline V lookup: CDR1 SGHRS, CDR2 YFSETQ. Unmatched junction bases numbered 6, after V lost 4 bases and J lost 5 bases. CDR3 size: 15 residues. Study conclusions and caveats: Judged likely to be a sequencing artifact was a cluster of highly shared sequence variants. V- and J-gene trimming of TCR beta was linked (in a later analysis) to a missense DCLRE1C variant.

This receptor was taken from a middle-aged man in good health and CMV-seropositive. V gene TRBV5-1 combines with J gene TRBJ2-5; TRBD2 matches 12 bases. Sequenced material: PBMCs. The CDR3 nucleotides are TGCGCCAGCAGCCTAGGACTAGCGGGACTGGAGACCCAGTACTTC. Protein: CASSLGLAGLETQYF.